This T cell receptor beta chain was sequenced for a study of blood T cell repertoires in COVID-19. Study overall: Acute and convalescent COVID-19 samples came from the United States, Italy and Spain. PBMCs, B-cell-depleted T cells, or T cells were the source of the cDNA or gDNA that made up the material.

Trimming removed 2 bases from V and 8 bases from J; junction bases left unmatched: 12. Germline CDR1 MNHEY, CDR2 SVGAGI. The CDR3 is made up of 16 amino acids. In the authors' methods: Estimation of nucleated cell counts was performed using reference gene primer amplification. Profiled with immunoSEQ multiplex PCR; TCRdb holds only in-frame clones, not every one. V and J calls and clone size follow that table, whereas D and trimming were derived from the DNA. The sample includes fewer than 250,000 clones, 86% of them seen just once. Sequenced input: peripheral blood. The receptor comes from a woman aged 55-69 years who had recovered from COVID-19. V and J are TRBV6-5 and TRBJ1-2; 9 bases agree with TRBD1. This CDR3 reads CASSYESGDRVSGYTF. The CDR3, as DNA: TGTGCCAGCAGTTACGAGTCAGGGGACAGGGTGTCCGGCTACACCTTC.